This TCR beta chain came from a study of identical twins. Germline lookup yields CDR1 DFQATT and CDR2 SNEGSKA (reference sequence). The CDR3 is 16 amino acids. V was pared by 5 bases and J by 0 bases, with 6 bases of the junction left unmatched. This clonotype has at least ten counts. Its antigen is unidentified. Whole-study findings and limits: Beta clonotypes that were abundant in cord blood contained fewer insertions, a pattern absent from memory repertoires. Those out-of-frame alpha sequences shared by twins showed an excess of low generation probability.

TCRdb reprocessed the 5' RACE reads via MiXCR and lists one record per CDR3 protein. In the table there are about 730,000 distinct CDR3 sequences, about 20% of which are singletons. Separately, the same data were catalogued under a study of T cells expressing NK-cell markers. Per that study: Restriction of sorting to alpha-beta TCR T cells was accomplished in several experiments using an anti-gamma-delta TCR antibody. The dominant NKG2C+ clonotypes represented about 1.0-7.0% of CD8+ T cells in several donors.

The specimen was PBMCs. The chain uses TRBV20-1 and TRBJ1-6; 8 nucleotides align to TRBD1. This sequence was found in a woman aged 18-29 years in good health. CDR3 sequence: CSAGDRSSSYNSPLHF. The CDR3 region has the DNA TGCAGTGCTGGGGACAGGTCCAGCTCCTATAATTCACCCCTCCACTTT.